This TCR beta chain was found in a study of regulatory T cells in long-lasting Graves disease. Study-level results: Small sample size may have lowered accuracy.

Time point here: persistent/refractory GD, antithyroid drugs over 5 years with positive TRAb. After RNA was extracted from PBMCs, the TCR library was made from it. A word on this clonotype: The antigen is not known.

In germline, CDR1 is MDHEN, CDR2 SYDVKM. This CDR3 is 10 amino acids long. V lost 8 bases and J 4 bases, leaving 5 bases between the germline ends. Construction of the TCR beta libraries employed iRepertoire HTBI primers in conjunction with Arm-PCR of CDR3 regions. Authors' analysis steps: Overall, samples carried over 60 TRBV and 13 to 15 TRBJ segments. TCRdb re-called the multiplex PCR reads through MiXCR, storing one row per CDR3 protein. The V and J calls shown here were made by TCRdb, not taken from the authors' results. Found here are roughly 700,000 distinct CDR3 sequences, 30% of them singletons; the top ten hold around 42%.

The rearrangement joins TRBV28 to TRBJ1-1, with D unclear. The clonotype originates from a female donor with Graves disease. The material was peripheral blood mononuclear cells (PBMCs), obtained when the disease was refractory, from a patient treated with antithyroid drugs. Here the CDR3 reads CASALTEAFF. The CDR3 bases are TGTGCCAGCGCACTCACTGAAGCTTTCTTT. The full variable domain, its missing parts supplied by reference TRBV28 and TRBJ1-1, is DVKVTQSSRYLVKRTGEKVFLECVQDMDHENMFWYRQDPGLGLRLIYFSYDVKMKEKGDIPEGYSVSREKKERFSLILESASTNQTSMYLCASALTEAFFGQGTRLTVV.